Shown below are 2 T cell receptor beta chains from a single sample sequenced in a study of beta chain features in type 1 diabetes. Study-wide results and limits: TCRB CDR3s were moderately but significantly shorter in Type 1 diabetes patients in all four CD4+ subsets.

Antigens of these TCRs are unknown. The entirety of the isolated RNA underwent reverse transcription, so expressed TCRB transcripts were sequenced. Using immunoSEQ multiplex PCR, the repertoire was profiled, and TCRdb retains in-frame clones only, with some absent. The sample records roughly 350,000 clones, around a tenth being singletons. Input material: central memory CD4+ T cells from blood. The receptors here all came from a man aged 30-40 years with type 1 diabetes.

This clone was found once. The rearrangement uses TRBV27 and TRBJ2-5, with D maybe TRBD2 (6 bases). The ends were cut back, 0 bases at V and 4 bases at J, with 15 bases in the middle. The CDR3 loop spans 16 amino acids. Germline V gene data show CDR1 as MNHEY and CDR2 as SMNVEV (reference sequence). CDR3 coding DNA: TGTGCCAGCAGTTTATCGCACGGGGCGGGACTAGAGACCCAGTACTTC. It translates to CASSLSHGAGLETQYF.

V gene TRBV5-1 combines with J gene TRBJ2-6; a possible D gene is TRBD1 (5 bases). Trimming cost V 4 bases and J 3 bases, with 14 bases left between them. This CDR3 comprises 16 residues. The germline CDR1 and CDR2 sequences are SGHRS and YFSETQ. The CDR3 loop reads CASSPRREGGANVLTF. The CDR3 DNA reads TGCGCCAGCAGCCCCCGCAGGGAAGGTGGGGCCAACGTCCTGACTTTC.